The source of this T cell receptor (beta chain) is a study of response to subunit inactivated influenza vaccine. Study-level findings and limits: With each seasonal influenza vaccination, the authors suggested, few new T cells are recruited.

V lost 0 bases, J lost 1 base, and 16 bases lay in between. The CDR3 runs 18 residues. Germline-derived CDR1 and CDR2 are LGHNA and YNFKEQ. Using its own MiXCR run on the RT-PCR reads, TCRdb lists one record per CDR3 protein. Of around 180,000 distinct CDR3 sequences listed, about 9% are singletons. Comments on this clonotype: The target antigen is unknown.

This TCR was sampled from a man between 50 and 59 years old who received an inactivated influenza vaccine. Material: non-naive T cells sorted from PBMCs, obtained on the day of vaccination. The V call is TRBV4-2, the J call TRBJ2-4, with D possibly TRBD2 on 6 matching bases. The CDR3 loop reads CASSQDLGGSTAKNIQYF. CDR3 DNA: TGTGCCAGCAGCCAAGATCTCGGGGGATCGACGGCCAAAAACATTCAGTACTTC.